Listed here is a single TCR beta chain. This specimen belongs to a study of T cell changes during pregnancy in multiple sclerosis. Profiling relied on immunoSEQ multiplex PCR, and the TCRdb table lists in-frame clones only, not all of them. Found here are some 120,000 clones, about 96% of them singletons; the top ten hold roughly 0.45%. Germline V CDR1 and CDR2: SQVTM, ANQGSEA. CDR3 size: 15 residues. Trimming shortened V by 0 bases and J by 2 bases, and 14 bases separated the two germline ends. The sequence was obtained from a female donor with multiple sclerosis, enrolled in a pregnancy study. This chain links TRBV29-1 with TRBJ2-7; maybe TRBD2 (5 bases). The specimen comprised peripheral blood, sampled after pregnancy. The CDR3 spells CSVEDSGLGTYEQYF. CDR3 DNA sequence: TGCAGCGTTGAAGATAGTGGACTTGGAACCTACGAGCAGTACTTC.